This entry lists 12 T cell receptor beta chains sequenced from one sample in a study of T cells after yellow fever vaccination. TCRdb recomputed calls from the 5' RACE reads with MiXCR, one row per CDR3 protein. This sample has around 350,000 distinct CDR3 sequences; roughly 6.2% occur once, and the top ten carry about 15%. The sequenced sample was PBMCs, obtained 5 days after the yellow fever booster vaccination. The source is a man in his thirties or forties who received the YFV17D yellow fever vaccine.

This clonotype was counted only a few times. The CDR3 spells CASSLGTGLNTGELFF. CDR3 coding DNA: TGTGCCAGCAGTCTCGGGACAGGCCTTAACACCGGGGAGCTGTTTTTT. J is TRBJ2-2 and V is TRBV27, with TRBD1 matching over 8 bases. The CDR3 is 16 residues long. The trim removed 5 bases at V and 2 bases at J, leaving 7 bases unmatched. Germline lookup yields CDR1 MNHEY and CDR2 SMNVEV (reference sequence).

Ten or more counts support this clonotype. The V gene is TRBV29-1, the J gene TRBJ2-5; D is undetermined. V was clipped by 7 bases and J by 1 base, with 13 bases between them. This CDR3 is 13 amino acids long. Per germline, CDR1 SQVTM and CDR2 ANQGSEA. Here the CDR3 reads CSALFESQETQYF. As DNA, the CDR3 is TGCAGCGCCCTCTTTGAAAGCCAAGAGACCCAGTACTTC.

This clonotype appeared many times. V usage is TRBV4-3 and J usage is TRBJ2-6; the match to TRBD1 covers 9 bases. This CDR3 has 16 residues. In germline, CDR1 is LGHNA, CDR2 YSLEER. Germline trimming cut 4 bases from V and 4 bases from J; bases unmatched to any gene: 5. The CDR3 here is CASSLTGGTGANVLTF. CDR3 nucleotides: TGCGCCAGCAGCCTAACAGGGGGCACGGGGGCCAACGTCCTGACTTTC.

At least ten counts were recorded for this clonotype. The chain links TRBV7-3 to TRBJ2-1; unclear D gene. V lost 0 bases to trimming and J lost 5 bases, with 8 bases between them. The CDR3 covers 14 residues. CDR1 and CDR2 from the germline V gene are SGHTA and FQGTGA. The CDR3 is CASSLTNVNNEQFF. The CDR3 DNA follows: TGTGCCAGCAGCTTAACGAACGTTAACAATGAGCAGTTCTTC.

This clonotype was recorded many times. The J gene is TRBJ2-4, the V gene TRBV3-1, with D possibly TRBD2 on 6 matching bases. Per germline, CDR1 LGHDT and CDR2 YNNKEL (reference sequence). Trimming removed 8 bases at V and 7 bases at J, with 12 bases between. The CDR3 loop spans 12 amino acids. Here the CDR3 DNA reads TGTGCCAGCGGTAGGGCGGGGAACATTCAGTACTTC. Translated, it gives CASGRAGNIQYF.

In its sample, this clonotype was seen many times. The rearrangement links TRBV7-6 to TRBJ2-1; 7 nucleotides agree with TRBD2. The V gene's germline CDR1 is SGHVS and CDR2 FNYEAQ. V trimming: 5 bases; J trimming: 6 bases; junction bases outside the gene matches: 7. This CDR3 spans 14 amino acids. CDR3 sequence: CASSPGGGINEQFF. Here the CDR3 DNA reads TGTGCCAGCAGCCCTGGGGGGGGGATCAATGAGCAGTTCTTC.

In its sample, this clonotype was seen a few times. The rearrangement joins TRBV11-2 to TRBJ2-5; 7 bases line up with TRBD1. Germline CDR1 is SGHAT and CDR2 is FQNNGV. The trim removed 5 bases at V and 5 bases at J, leaving 5 bases unmatched. The CDR3 has 13 residues. This CDR3 reads CASSLHRGETQYF. The CDR3 DNA follows: TGTGCCAGCAGCCTCCACAGGGGTGAGACCCAGTACTTC. Using reference TRBV11-2 and TRBJ2-5 for the parts outside the CDR3, the full variable domain is EAGVAQSPRYKIIEKRQSVAFWCNPISGHATLYWYQQILGQGPKLLIQFQNNGVVDDSQLPKDRFSAERLKGVDSTLKIQPAKLEDSAVYLCASSLHRGETQYFGPGTRLLVL.

This clonotype turned up a few times. The chain combines TRBV12-3 or TRBV12-4 with TRBJ2-3, with D uncertain. The CDR3 is 11 amino acids. Trimming pared 3 bases from V and 6 bases from J, leaving 4 bases between. The CDR3 DNA reads as TGTGCCAGCAGTTTGATGGATACGCAGTATTTT. The encoded protein is CASSLMDTQYF.

This clonotype was detected many times. The gene calls are TRBV7-2 and TRBJ2-1, with TRBD1 as a possible D gene (6 bases). V lost 2 bases and J lost 1, with 12 bases in between. Germline assignment: CDR1 SGHTA and CDR2 FQGNSA. The CDR3 has 16 amino acids. CDR3 sequence: CASSLSGVGSYNEQFF. CDR3 nucleotides: TGTGCCAGCAGCTTATCAGGGGTGGGATCCTACAATGAGCAGTTCTTC.

The rearrangement links TRBV11-2 to TRBJ2-5; 15 bases agree with TRBD2. CDR3 length equals 21 residues. The V gene end was trimmed by 1 base and the J gene end by 0 bases; junction bases not matched to a gene: 12. The germline gives CDR1 SGHAT, CDR2 FQNNGV. CDR3 in amino acids: CASSLGPGTSGRRGYQETQYF. As DNA, the CDR3 is TGTGCCAGCAGCTTAGGCCCCGGGACTAGCGGGAGGAGGGGGTACCAAGAGACCCAGTACTTC.

The chain employs TRBV19 and TRBJ2-7; D unclear. The germline CDR1 and CDR2 sequences are LNHDA and SQIVND (reference sequence). The CDR3 runs to 14 residues. The germline V and J ends were trimmed by 7 bases and 6 bases, with 19 bases remaining between them. CDR3 amino acids: CASTSVGSAREQYF. For the CDR3, the DNA is TGTGCCAGTACCTCGGTCGGTAGTGCTCGCGAGCAGTACTTC.

This chain links TRBV4-3 with TRBJ2-6; no reliable D call. The V end was cut by 0 bases, the J end by 3 bases, with 6 bases between. CDR3 length equals 15 residues. The germline V gene encodes CDR1 LGHNA and CDR2 YSLEER. CDR3 region: CASSQERFGANVLTF. CDR3 nucleotides: TGCGCCAGCAGCCAAGAAAGGTTTGGGGCCAACGTCCTGACTTTC.